A single TCR beta chain is shown here with its context. The antigen is not known. This sample stems from a study of beta chain features in type 1 diabetes. The sequenced template was cDNA made from the entire isolated RNA. Assay used: immunoSEQ multiplex PCR; TCRdb lists only in-frame clones, some missing. The sample has under 400,000 clones; around 19% are singletons. V shed 5 bases, J shed 0 bases, and the junction held 7 bases outside the gene matches. Germline CDR1 reads GTSNPN; CDR2 reads SVGIG (reference sequence). The CDR3 is 15 amino acids. Study results and limitations: PCR may have favored shorter templates equally in patients and controls.

Sequencing was done on a sample of naive CD4+ T cells from blood. This chain links TRBV30 with TRBJ1-5; 7 bases are a match to TRBD1. This sequence was found in a woman in her late teens or twenties in good health. The CDR3 coding sequence is TGTGCCTGGGGGGACAGCCTCAATAGCAATCAGCCCCAGCATTTT. It translates to CAWGDSLNSNQPQHF.